This is a list of T cell receptor beta chains from one sample in a study of shared clonotypes between healthy human individuals. The protocol was immunoSEQ multiplex PCR, while the TCRdb copy is restricted to in-frame clones and leaves out a portion. The top ten hold roughly an eighth of the sample, which has roughly 510,000 clones, almost 80% seen once. Sequencing was performed on PBMCs. These receptors originate from a woman in her thirties or forties in good health. Some clones in this sample may be carry-over from other donors' samples. Both conserved end residues are part of each CDR3. A D gene is named only where the DNA matches it firmly. For some rows the clone size is stated as once, few or many, or as a class when expanded; others skip it.

NA	NA	TRBJ2-5	TRBV7-2	CASSFNPGAETQYF	TGTGCCAGCAGTTTCAACCCCGGGGCCGAGACCCAGTACTTC
NA	NA	TRBJ2-1	TRBV6-6	CASSYGGREYYNEQFF	TGTGCCAGCAGTTACGGGGGGCGGGAGTACTACAATGAGCAGTTCTTC
NA	NA	TRBJ2-7	TRBV7-8	CASSLRSGPYEQYF	TGTGCCAGCAGCTTACGCTCGGGCCCCTACGAGCAGTACTTC
NA	NA	TRBJ2-3	TRBV7-2	CASSSGGPSTDTQYF	TGTGCCAGCAGCTCTGGCGGCCCGAGCACAGATACGCAGTATTTT
NA	few	TRBJ1-2	TRBV5-8	CASSLRVMGGAHLANYGYTF	TGTGCCAGCAGCCTTCGGGTAATGGGGGGCGCCCACCTCGCTAACTATGGCTACACCTTC
NA	NA	TRBJ2-1	TRBV6-5	CASSLGPYNEQFF	TGTGCCAGCAGCCTAGGGCCTTACAATGAGCAGTTCTTC
NA	NA	TRBJ2-5	TRBV6-6	CASSYSMDSPENLYF	TGTGCCAGCAGTTACTCGATGGATTCTCCCGAAAACTTGTACTTC
NA	NA	TRBJ1-5	TRBV6-7	CASNHSNQPQHF	TGTGCCAGCAATCATAGCAATCAGCCCCAGCATTTT
TRBD1	NA	TRBJ2-1	TRBV7-7	CASSHNRGAANEQFF	TGTGCCAGCAGCCATAACAGGGGCGCCGCCAATGAGCAGTTCTTC
NA	NA	TRBJ1-6	TRBV30	CAWTPDRESPLHF	TGTGCCTGGACCCCAGATAGGGAGTCACCCCTCCACTTT
NA	NA	TRBJ2-7	TRBV9	CASSRGDRFYEQYF	TGTGCCAGCAGCCGGGGGGACAGGTTCTACGAGCAGTACTTC
NA	NA	TRBJ1-4	TRBV6-1	CASSVRANEKLFF	TGTGCCAGCAGTGTCAGGGCTAATGAAAAACTGTTTTTT
NA	NA	TRBJ1-4	TRBV4-1	CASSPTGLGEKLFF	TGCGCCAGCAGCCCAACAGGTTTAGGTGAAAAACTGTTTTTT
TRBD2	NA	TRBJ2-3	TRBV30	CAWGGTSEYTDTQYF	TGTGCCTGGGGGGGGACTAGCGAATACACAGATACGCAGTATTTT
TRBD2	NA	TRBJ2-7	TRBV27	CASSLTASGRAAYEQYF	TGTGCCAGCAGCCTTACGGCTAGCGGGAGGGCCGCCTACGAGCAGTACTTC
TRBD2	NA	TRBJ2-5	TRBV30	CAWTLGLAAQVGQETQYF	TGTGCCTGGACCCTAGGACTAGCGGCCCAGGTGGGCCAAGAGACCCAGTACTTC
NA	NA	TRBJ2-1	TRBV7-3	CASSPGLAPNNEQFF	TGTGCCAGCAGCCCCGGGCTAGCCCCTAACAATGAGCAGTTCTTC
NA	NA	TRBJ1-4	TRBV5-4	CASSDDRADEKLFF	TGTGCCAGCAGCGATGACAGAGCAGATGAAAAACTGTTTTTT
NA	once	TRBJ1-2	TRBV28	CASSPTGQILTNYGYTF	TGTGCCAGCAGTCCTACCGGACAGATCCTCACTAACTATGGCTACACCTTC
NA	NA	TRBJ2-7	TRBV28	CASIGARSYEQYF	TGTGCCAGCATCGGGGCCCGATCATACGAGCAGTACTTC
NA	NA	TRBJ2-6	TRBV10-3	CAISDPGFAGANVLTF	TGTGCCATCAGTGATCCAGGGTTTGCTGGGGCCAACGTCCTGACTTTC
NA	NA	TRBJ2-1	TRBV5-1	CASSGSGQSSYNEQFF	TGCGCCAGCAGCGGGAGCGGGCAAAGCTCCTACAATGAGCAGTTCTTC
TRBD2	NA	TRBJ2-7	TRBV6-5	CASGRGTSLAREQYF	TGTGCCAGCGGGCGCGGGACTAGTCTTGCTCGCGAGCAGTACTTC